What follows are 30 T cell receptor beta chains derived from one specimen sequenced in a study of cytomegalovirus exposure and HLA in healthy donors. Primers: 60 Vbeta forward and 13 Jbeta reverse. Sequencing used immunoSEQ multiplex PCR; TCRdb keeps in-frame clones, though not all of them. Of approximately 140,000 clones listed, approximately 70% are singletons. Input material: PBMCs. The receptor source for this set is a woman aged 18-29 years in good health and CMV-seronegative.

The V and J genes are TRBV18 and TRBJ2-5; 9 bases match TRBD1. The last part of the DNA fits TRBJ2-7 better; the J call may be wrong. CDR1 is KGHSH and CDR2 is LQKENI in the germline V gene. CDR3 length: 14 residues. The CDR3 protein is CASSLDRGNYEQYF. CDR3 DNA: TGTGCCAGCTCATTGGACAGGGGAAACTACGAGCAGTACTTC.

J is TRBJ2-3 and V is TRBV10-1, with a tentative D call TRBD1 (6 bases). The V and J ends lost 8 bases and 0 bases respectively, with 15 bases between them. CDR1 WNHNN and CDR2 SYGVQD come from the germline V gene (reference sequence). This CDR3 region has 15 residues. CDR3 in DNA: TGCGCCAGCTCAAGGGGGACCTCTAGCACAGATACGCAGTATTTT. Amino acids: CASSRGTSSTDTQYF.

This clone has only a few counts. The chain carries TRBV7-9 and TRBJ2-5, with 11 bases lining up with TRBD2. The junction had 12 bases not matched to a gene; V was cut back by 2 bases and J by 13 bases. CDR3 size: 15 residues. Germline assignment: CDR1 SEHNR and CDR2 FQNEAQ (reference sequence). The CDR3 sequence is CASSLHGSGREIWYF. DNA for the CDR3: TGTGCCAGCAGCTTACATGGTAGCGGGAGGGAGATCTGGTACTTC.

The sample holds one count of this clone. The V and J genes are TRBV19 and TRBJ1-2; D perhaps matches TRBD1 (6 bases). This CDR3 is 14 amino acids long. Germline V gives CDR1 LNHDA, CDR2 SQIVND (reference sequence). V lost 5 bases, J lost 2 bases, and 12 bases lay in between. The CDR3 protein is CASSWAGENYGYTF. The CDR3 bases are TGTGCCAGTAGTTGGGCAGGGGAAAACTATGGCTACACCTTC.

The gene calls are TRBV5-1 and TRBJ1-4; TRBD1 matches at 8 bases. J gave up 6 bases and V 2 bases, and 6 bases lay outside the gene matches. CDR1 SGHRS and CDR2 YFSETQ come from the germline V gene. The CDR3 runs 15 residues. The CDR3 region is CASSFSQGADEKLFF. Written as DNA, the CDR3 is TGCGCCAGCAGCTTTTCGCAGGGGGCCGATGAAAAACTGTTTTTT.

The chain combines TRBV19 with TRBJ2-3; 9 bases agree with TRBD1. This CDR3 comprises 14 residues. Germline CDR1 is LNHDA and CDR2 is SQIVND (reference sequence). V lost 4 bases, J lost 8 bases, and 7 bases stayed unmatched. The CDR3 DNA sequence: TGTGCCAGTAGTACCTGGGGACAGGGAGGTACGCAGTATTTT. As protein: CASSTWGQGGTQYF.

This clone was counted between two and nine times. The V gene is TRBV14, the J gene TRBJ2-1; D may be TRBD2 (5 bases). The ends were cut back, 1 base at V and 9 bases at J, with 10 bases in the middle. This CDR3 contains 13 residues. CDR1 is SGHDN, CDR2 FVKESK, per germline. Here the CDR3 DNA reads TGTGCCAGCAGCCAAGTCAACGGGGTTGAGCAGTTCTTC. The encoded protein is CASSQVNGVEQFF.

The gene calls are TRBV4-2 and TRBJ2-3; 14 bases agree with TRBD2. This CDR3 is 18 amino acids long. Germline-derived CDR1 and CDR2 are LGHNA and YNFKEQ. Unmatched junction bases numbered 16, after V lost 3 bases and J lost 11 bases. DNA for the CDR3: TGTGCCAGCAGCCAGGCATTCTCCCGACTAGCGGGGGGGGCGGGGCAGTATTTT. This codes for CASSQAFSRLAGGAGQYF.

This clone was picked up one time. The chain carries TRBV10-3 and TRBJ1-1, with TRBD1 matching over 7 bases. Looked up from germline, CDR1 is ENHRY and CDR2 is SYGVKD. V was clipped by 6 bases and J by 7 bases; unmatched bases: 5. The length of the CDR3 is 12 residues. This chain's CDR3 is CAIRKGTDEAFF. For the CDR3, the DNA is TGTGCCATCAGGAAAGGGACAGATGAAGCTTTCTTT.

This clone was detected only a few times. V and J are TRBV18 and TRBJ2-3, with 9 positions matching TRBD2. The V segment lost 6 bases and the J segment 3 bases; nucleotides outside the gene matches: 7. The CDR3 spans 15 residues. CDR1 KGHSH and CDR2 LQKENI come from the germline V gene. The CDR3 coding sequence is TGTGCCAGCTCCCGCAAGGGACTAGCAACAGATACGCAGTATTTT. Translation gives CASSRKGLATDTQYF. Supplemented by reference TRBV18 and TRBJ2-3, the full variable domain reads NAGVMQNPRHLVRRRGQEARLRCSPMKGHSHVYWYRQLPEEGLKFMVYLQKENIIDESGMPKERFSAEFPKEGPSILRIQQVVRGDSAAYFCASSRKGLATDTQYFGPGTRLTVL.

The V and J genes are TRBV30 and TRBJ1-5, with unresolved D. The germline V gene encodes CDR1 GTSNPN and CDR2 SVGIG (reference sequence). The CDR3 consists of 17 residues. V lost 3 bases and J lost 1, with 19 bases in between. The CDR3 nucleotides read TGTGCCTGGAGCGCAAGGCGGGTGTGGAGGAGCAATCAGCCCCAGCATTTT. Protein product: CAWSARRVWRSNQPQHF.

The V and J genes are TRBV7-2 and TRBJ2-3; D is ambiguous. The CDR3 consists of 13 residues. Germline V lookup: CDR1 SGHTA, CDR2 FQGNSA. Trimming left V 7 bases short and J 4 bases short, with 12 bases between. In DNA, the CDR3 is TGTGCCAGCACCTCTAATGTTGCAGATACGCAGTATTTT. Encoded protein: CASTSNVADTQYF.

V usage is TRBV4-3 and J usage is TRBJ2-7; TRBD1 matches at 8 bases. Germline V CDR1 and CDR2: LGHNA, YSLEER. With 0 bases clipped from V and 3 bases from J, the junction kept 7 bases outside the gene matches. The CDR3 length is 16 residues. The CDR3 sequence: CASSQDWTGLNYEQYF. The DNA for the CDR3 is TGCGCCAGCAGCCAAGACTGGACAGGGTTGAACTACGAGCAGTACTTC.

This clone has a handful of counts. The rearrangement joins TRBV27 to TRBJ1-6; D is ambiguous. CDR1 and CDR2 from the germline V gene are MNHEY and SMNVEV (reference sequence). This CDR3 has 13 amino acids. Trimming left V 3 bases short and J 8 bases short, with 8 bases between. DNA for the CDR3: TGTGCCAGCAGTTTCCGCGATTATTCACCCCTCCACTTT. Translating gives CASSFRDYSPLHF.

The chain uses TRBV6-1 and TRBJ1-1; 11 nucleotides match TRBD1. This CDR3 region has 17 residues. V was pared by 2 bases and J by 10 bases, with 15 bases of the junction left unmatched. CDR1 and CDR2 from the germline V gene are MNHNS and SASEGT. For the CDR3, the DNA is TGTGCCAGCAGTGAAACACCTCTACTGGACAGGGGGCGCGGAGCTTTCTTT. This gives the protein CASSETPLLDRGRGAFF.

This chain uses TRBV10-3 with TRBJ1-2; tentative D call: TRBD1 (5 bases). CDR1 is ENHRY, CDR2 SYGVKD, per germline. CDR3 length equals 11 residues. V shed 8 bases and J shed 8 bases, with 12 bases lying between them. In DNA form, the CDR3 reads TGTGCCATCGGGGGGGGGTTCGGCTACACCTTC. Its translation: CAIGGGFGYTF.

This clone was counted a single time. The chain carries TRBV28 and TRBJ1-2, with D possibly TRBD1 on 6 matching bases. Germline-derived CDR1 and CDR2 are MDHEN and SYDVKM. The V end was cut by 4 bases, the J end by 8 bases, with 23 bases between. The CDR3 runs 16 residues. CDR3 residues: CASSSITKAYREGYTF. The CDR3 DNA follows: TGTGCCAGCAGTTCTATAACAAAAGCCTACAGGGAAGGCTACACCTTC.

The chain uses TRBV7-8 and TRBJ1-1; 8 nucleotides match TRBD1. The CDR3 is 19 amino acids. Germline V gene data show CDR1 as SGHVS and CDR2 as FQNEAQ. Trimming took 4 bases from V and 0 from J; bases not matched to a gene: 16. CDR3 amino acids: CASSSHSRMTGALNTEAFF. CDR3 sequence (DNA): TGTGCCAGCAGCTCACATAGTCGAATGACAGGGGCCCTGAACACTGAAGCTTTCTTT.

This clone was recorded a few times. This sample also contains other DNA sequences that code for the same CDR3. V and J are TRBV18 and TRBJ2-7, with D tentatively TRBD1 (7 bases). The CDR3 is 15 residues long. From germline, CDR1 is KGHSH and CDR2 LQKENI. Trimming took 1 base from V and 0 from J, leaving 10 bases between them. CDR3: CASSPRGDSSYEQYF. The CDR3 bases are TGTGCCAGCTCACCACGGGGGGACAGCTCCTACGAGCAGTACTTC.

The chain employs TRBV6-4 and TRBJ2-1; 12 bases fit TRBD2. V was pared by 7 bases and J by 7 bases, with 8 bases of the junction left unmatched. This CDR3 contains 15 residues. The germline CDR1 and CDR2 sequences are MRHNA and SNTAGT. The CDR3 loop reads CASKLTSGSVNEQFF. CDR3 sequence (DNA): TGTGCCAGCAAATTGACTAGCGGGAGTGTGAATGAGCAGTTCTTC.

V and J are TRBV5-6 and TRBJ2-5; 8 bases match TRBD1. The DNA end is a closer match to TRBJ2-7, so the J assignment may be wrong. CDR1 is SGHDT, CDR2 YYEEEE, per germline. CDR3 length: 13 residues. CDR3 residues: CASSPDRAIEQYF. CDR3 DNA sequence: TGTGCCAGCAGCCCGGACAGGGCCATCGAGCAGTACTTC.

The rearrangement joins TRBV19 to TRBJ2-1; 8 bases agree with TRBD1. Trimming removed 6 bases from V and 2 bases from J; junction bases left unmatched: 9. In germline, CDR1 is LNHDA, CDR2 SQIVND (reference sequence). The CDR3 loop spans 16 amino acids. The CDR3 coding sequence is TGTGCCAGTAGCTCCAGGGGGCGGGGTCCCTACAATGAGCAGTTCTTC. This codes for CASSSRGRGPYNEQFF.

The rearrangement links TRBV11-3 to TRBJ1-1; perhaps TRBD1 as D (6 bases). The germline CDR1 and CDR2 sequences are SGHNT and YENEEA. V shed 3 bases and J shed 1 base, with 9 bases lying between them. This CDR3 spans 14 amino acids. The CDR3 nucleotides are TGTGCCAGCAGCTTGGGCAGGGGGAACACTGAAGCTTTCTTT. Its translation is CASSLGRGNTEAFF.

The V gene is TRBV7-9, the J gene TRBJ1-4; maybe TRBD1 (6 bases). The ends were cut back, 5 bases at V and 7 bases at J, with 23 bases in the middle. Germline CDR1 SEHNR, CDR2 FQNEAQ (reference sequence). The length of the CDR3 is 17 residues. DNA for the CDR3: TGTGCCAGCAGCCTAGTCAGGGGCAGGGGATGGGCTGAAAAACTGTTTTTT. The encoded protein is CASSLVRGRGWAEKLFF.

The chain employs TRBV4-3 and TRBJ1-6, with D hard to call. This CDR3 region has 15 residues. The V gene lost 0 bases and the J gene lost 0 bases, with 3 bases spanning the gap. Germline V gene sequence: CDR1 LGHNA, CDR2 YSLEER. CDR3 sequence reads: CASSQDSSYNSPLHF. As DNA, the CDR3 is TGCGCCAGCAGCCAAGACAGCTCCTATAATTCACCCCTCCACTTT.

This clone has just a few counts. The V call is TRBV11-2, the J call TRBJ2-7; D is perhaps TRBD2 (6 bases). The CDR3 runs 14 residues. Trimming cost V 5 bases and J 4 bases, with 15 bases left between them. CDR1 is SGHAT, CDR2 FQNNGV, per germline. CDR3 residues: CASSTSFGVYEQYV. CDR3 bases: TGTGCCAGCAGCACTAGCTTTGGAGTTTACGAGCAGTACGTC.

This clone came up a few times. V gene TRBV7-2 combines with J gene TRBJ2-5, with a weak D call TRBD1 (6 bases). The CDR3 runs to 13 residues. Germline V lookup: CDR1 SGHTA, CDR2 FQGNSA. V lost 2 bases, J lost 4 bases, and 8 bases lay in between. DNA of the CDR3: TGTGCCAGCAGCTTACAGGGGCGAGAGACCCAGTACTTC. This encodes CASSLQGRETQYF.

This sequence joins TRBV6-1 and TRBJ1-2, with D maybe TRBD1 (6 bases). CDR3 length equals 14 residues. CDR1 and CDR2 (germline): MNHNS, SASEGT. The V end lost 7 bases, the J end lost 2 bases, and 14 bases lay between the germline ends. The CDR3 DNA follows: TGTGCCAGCAAGCCGGGACACCAAAACTATGGCTACACCTTC. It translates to CASKPGHQNYGYTF.

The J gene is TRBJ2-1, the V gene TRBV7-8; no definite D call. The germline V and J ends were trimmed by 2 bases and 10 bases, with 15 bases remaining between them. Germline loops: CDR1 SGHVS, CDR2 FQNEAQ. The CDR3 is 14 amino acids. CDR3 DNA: TGTGCCAGCAGCTTATCCTCACTACTAACCGAGCAGTTCTTC. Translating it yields CASSLSSLLTEQFF. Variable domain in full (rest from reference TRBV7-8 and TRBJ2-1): GAGVSQSPRYKVAKRGQDVALRCDPISGHVSLFWYQQALGQGPEFLTYFQNEAQLDKSGLPSDRFFAERPEGSVSTLKIQRTQQEDSAVYLCASSLSSLLTEQFFGPGTRLTVL.

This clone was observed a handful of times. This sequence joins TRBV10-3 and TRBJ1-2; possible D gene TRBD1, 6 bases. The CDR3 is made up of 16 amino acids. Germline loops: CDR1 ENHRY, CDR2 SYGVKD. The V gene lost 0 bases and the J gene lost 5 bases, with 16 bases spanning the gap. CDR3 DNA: TGTGCCATCAGTGAGTCGGCGACAGGACGGGAATATGGCTACACCTTC. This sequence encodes CAISESATGREYGYTF.